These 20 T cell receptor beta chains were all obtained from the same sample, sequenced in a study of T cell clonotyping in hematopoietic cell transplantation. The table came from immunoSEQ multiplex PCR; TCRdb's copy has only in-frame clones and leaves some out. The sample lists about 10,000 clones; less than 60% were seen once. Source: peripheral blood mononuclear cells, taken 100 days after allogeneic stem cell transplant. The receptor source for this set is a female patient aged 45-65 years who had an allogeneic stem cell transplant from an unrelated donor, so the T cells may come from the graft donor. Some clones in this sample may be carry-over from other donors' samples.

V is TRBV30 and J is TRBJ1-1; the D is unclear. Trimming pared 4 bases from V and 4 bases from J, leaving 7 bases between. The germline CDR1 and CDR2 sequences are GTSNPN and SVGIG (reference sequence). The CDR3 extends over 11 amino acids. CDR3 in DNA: TGTGCCTGGATCCTGAGCACTGAAGCTTTCTTT. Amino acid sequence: CAWILSTEAFF.

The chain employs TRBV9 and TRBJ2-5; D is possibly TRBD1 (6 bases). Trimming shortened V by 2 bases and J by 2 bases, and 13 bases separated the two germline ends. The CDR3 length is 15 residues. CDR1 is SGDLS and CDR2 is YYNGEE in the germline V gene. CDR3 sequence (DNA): TGTGCCAGCAGCGTGAGCAGGGGAATACAAGAGACCCAGTACTTC. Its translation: CASSVSRGIQETQYF. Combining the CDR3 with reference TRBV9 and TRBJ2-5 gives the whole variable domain DSGVTQTPKHLITATGQRVTLRCSPRSGDLSVYWYQQSLDQGLQFLIQYYNGEERAKGNILERFSAQQFPDLHSELNLSSLELGDSALYFCASSVSRGIQETQYFGPGTRLLVL.

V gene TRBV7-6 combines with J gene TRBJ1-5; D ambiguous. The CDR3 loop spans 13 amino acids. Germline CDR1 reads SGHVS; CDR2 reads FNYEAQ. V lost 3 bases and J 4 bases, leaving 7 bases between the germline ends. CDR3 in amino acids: CASSFGSNQPQHF. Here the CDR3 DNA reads TGTGCCAGCAGCTTTGGGAGTAATCAGCCCCAGCATTTT.

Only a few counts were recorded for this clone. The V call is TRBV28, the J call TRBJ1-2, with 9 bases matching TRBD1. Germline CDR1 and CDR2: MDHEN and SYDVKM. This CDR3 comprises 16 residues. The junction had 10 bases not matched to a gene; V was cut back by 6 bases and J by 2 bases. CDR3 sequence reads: CASSSSWGTGNYGYTF. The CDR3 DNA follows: TGTGCCAGCAGCTCGTCGTGGGGGACAGGGAACTATGGCTACACCTTC.

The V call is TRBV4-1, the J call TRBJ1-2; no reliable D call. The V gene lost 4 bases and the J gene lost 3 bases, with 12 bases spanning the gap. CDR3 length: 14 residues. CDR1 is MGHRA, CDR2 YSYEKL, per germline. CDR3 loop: CASSPNEDYYGYTF. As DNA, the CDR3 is TGCGCCAGCAGCCCAAACGAGGACTACTATGGCTACACCTTC.

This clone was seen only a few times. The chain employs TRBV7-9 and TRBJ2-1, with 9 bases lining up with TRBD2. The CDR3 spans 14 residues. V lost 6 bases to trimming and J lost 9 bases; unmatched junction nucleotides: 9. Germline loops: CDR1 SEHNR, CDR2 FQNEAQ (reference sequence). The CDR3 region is CASRASGISSEQFF. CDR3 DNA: TGTGCCAGCAGGGCTAGCGGGATAAGTTCTGAGCAGTTCTTC.

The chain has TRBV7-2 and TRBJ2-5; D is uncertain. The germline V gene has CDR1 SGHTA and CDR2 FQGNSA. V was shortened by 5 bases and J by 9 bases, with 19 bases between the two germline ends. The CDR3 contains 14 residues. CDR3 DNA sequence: TGTGCCAGCAGCCCTTATGGCTCCACGGAAGCCCAGTACTTC. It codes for CASSPYGSTEAQYF.

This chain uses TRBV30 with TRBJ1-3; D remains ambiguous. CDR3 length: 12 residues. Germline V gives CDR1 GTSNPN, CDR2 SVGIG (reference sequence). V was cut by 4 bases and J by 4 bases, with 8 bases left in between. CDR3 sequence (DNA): TGTGCCTGGACGGTTAACGGAAACACCATATATTTT. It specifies CAWTVNGNTIYF.

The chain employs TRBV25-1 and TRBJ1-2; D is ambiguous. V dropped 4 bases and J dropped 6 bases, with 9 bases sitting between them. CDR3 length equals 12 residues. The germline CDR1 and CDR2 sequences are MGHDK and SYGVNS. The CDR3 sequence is CASSGGFDGYTF. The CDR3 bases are TGTGCCAGCAGTGGCGGGTTCGATGGCTACACCTTC.

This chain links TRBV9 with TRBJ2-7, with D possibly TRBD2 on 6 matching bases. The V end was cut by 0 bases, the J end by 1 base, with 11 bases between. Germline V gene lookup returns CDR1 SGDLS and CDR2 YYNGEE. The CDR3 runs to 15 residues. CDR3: CASSVAPGGSYEQYF. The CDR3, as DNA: TGTGCCAGCAGCGTAGCACCCGGGGGTTCCTACGAGCAGTACTTC. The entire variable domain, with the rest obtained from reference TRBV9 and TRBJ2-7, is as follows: DSGVTQTPKHLITATGQRVTLRCSPRSGDLSVYWYQQSLDQGLQFLIQYYNGEERAKGNILERFSAQQFPDLHSELNLSSLELGDSALYFCASSVAPGGSYEQYFGPGTRLTVT.

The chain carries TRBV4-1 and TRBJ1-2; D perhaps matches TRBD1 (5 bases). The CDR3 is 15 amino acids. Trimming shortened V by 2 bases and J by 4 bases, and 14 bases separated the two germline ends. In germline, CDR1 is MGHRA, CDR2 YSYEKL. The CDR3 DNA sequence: TGCGCCAGCAGCCAATCAGTGCGGGGCGGCTATGGCTACACCTTC. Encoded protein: CASSQSVRGGYGYTF.

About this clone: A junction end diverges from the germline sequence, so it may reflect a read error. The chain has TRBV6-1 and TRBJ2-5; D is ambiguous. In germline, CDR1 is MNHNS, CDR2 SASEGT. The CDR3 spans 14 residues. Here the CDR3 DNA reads TGCGCCAGCAGTGAATCTGGCTGGAAAGAGACCCAGTACTTC. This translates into CASSESGWKETQYF.

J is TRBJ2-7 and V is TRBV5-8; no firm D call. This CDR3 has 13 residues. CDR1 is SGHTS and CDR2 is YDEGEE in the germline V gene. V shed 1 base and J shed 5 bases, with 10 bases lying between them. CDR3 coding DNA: TGTGCCAGCAGCTTGATTCCTGGGCACGAGCAGTACTTC. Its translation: CASSLIPGHEQYF.

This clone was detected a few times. CDR3 DNA: TGTGCCTGGAACCCCGCATACAATGAGCAGTTCTTC. Amino acids: CAWNPAYNEQFF. The V call is TRBV30, the J call TRBJ2-1; D is ambiguous. Germline V lookup: CDR1 GTSNPN, CDR2 SVGIG (reference sequence). Trimming cost V 4 bases and J 4 bases, with 8 bases left between them. The CDR3 consists of 12 residues.

The CDR3 region is CASSLDGPYEQYF. CDR3 coding DNA: TGTGCCAGCAGCTTAGATGGTCCTTACGAGCAGTACTTC. The chain combines TRBV7-9 with TRBJ2-7; no clear D gene. This CDR3 contains 13 residues. V was clipped by 1 base and J by 4 bases, with 8 bases between them. Per the germline V gene, CDR1 is SEHNR and CDR2 is FQNEAQ (reference sequence). The full variable domain, its missing parts supplied by reference TRBV7-9 and TRBJ2-7, is DTGVSQNPRHKITKRGQNVTFRCDPISEHNRLYWYRQTLGQGPEFLTYFQNEAQLEKSRLLSDRFSAERPKGSFSTLEIQRTEQGDSAMYLCASSLDGPYEQYFGPGTRLTVT.

CDR3 loop: CASSLAASGSSKYF. CDR3 DNA: TGTGCCAGCAGCTTAGCTGCTAGCGGGAGTAGCAAGTACTTC. The J gene is TRBJ2-4, the V gene TRBV7-2, with 10 bases lining up with TRBD2. The germline V gene has CDR1 SGHTA and CDR2 FQGNSA. CDR3 length: 14 residues. J lost 14 bases, V lost 0 bases, and 7 bases had no gene match.

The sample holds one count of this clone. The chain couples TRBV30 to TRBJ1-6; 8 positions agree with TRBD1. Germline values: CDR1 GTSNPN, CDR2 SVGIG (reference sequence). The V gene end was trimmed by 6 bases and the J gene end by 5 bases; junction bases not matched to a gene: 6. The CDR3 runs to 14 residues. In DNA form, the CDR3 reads TGTGCCTGCGACAGGGGAATGAATAATTCACCCCTCCACTTT. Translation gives CACDRGMNNSPLHF.

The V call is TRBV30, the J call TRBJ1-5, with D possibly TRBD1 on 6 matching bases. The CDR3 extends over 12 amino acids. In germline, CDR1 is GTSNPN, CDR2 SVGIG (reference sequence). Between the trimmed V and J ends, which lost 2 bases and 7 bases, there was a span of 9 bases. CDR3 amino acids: CAWSPGAQPQHF. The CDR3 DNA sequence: TGTGCCTGGAGTCCAGGGGCCCAGCCCCAGCATTTT.

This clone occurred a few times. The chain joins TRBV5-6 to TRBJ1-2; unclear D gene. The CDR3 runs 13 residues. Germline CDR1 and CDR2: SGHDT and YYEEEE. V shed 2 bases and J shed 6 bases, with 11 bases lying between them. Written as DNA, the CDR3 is TGTGCCAGCAGCTTTGGACGGTCAGATGGCTACACCTTC. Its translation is CASSFGRSDGYTF.

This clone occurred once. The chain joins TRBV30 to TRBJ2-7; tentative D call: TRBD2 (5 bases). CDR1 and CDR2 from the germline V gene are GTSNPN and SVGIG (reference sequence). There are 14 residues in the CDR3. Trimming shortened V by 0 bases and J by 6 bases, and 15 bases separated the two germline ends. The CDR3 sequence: CAWSVRGSPLEQYF. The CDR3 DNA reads TGTGCCTGGAGTGTACGAGGGAGCCCGCTCGAGCAGTACTTC.